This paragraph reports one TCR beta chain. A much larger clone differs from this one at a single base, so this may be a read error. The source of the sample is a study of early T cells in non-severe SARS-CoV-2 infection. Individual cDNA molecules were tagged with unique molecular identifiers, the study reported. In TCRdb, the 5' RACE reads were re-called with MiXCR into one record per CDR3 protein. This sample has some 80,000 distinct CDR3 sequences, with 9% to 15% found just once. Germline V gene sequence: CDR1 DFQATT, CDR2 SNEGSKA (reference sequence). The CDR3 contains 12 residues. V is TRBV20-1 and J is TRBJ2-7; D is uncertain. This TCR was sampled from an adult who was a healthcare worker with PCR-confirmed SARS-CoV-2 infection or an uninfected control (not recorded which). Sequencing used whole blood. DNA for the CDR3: TGCAGTGCTAGGGCCACTCCCTACAAGCAGTACTTC. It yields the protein CSARATPYKQYF.